Shown below are 7 T cell receptor beta chains from a single sample sequenced in a study of T cell repertoires in cytomegalovirus infection. TCRdb itself ran the reads through MiXCR, one entry per CDR3 protein. The sample yields 300,000 or so distinct CDR3 sequences, roughly 26% seen once. Material: PBMCs. These receptors were taken from a human donor in good health (CMV status not recorded). Some clones in this sample may be carry-over from other donors' samples.

The genes are TRBV28 and TRBJ1-1; D not certain. The CDR3 sequence is 14 residues long. V was trimmed by 8 bases and J by 1 base, leaving 14 bases between them. CDR1 and CDR2 (germline): MDHEN, SYDVKM. CDR3: CASAAIRRNTEAFF. The DNA of the CDR3 is TGTGCCAGCGCAGCAATACGGAGGAACACTGAAGCTTTCTTT.

This clonotype was picked up one time. The V and J genes are TRBV30 and TRBJ2-3; possible D gene TRBD1, 5 bases. V shed 3 bases and J shed 0 bases, with 7 bases lying between them. CDR1 is GTSNPN and CDR2 is SVGIG in the germline V gene (reference sequence). This CDR3 spans 13 amino acids. The CDR3 nucleotides are TGTGCCTGGAGGAAGGGGAGCACAGATACGCAGTATTTT. Encoded protein: CAWRKGSTDTQYF.

This clonotype has at least ten counts. The rearrangement links TRBV7-2 to TRBJ2-3, with 12 bases lining up with TRBD2. This CDR3 spans 16 amino acids. With 5 bases clipped from V and 5 bases from J, the junction kept 8 bases outside the gene matches. Germline V lookup: CDR1 SGHTA, CDR2 FQGNSA. CDR3 amino acids: CASSGASGRALDTQYF. CDR3 nucleotides: TGTGCCAGCAGCGGGGCTAGCGGGAGGGCCTTAGATACGCAGTATTTT.

This clonotype was seen a single time. The chain employs TRBV11-2 and TRBJ2-5; D is possibly TRBD2 (7 bases). The germline V and J ends were trimmed by 4 bases and 4 bases, with 16 bases remaining between them. From germline, CDR1 is SGHAT and CDR2 FQNNGV. CDR3 length: 15 residues. The DNA for the CDR3 is TGTGCCAGCAGCTACGGAGGGGGAGGGATAGAGACCCAGTACTTC. It yields the protein CASSYGGGGIETQYF.

This clonotype was seen repeatedly, ten times or more. This sequence joins TRBV7-2 and TRBJ2-1, with D possibly matching TRBD2 (5 bases). Germline CDR1 reads SGHTA; CDR2 reads FQGNSA. V was cut by 4 bases and J by 3 bases, with 10 bases left in between. The CDR3 covers 14 residues. This chain's CDR3 is CASSYAGNYNEQFF. For the CDR3, the DNA is TGTGCCAGCAGCTACGCCGGGAACTACAATGAGCAGTTCTTC.

In this sample, this clonotype turned up many times. This chain uses TRBV4-2 with TRBJ1-1; 10 nucleotides line up with TRBD1. J was trimmed by 4 bases and V by 4 bases; bases with no gene match: 6. This CDR3 is 15 amino acids long. Per germline, CDR1 LGHNA and CDR2 YNFKEQ. CDR3 amino acids: CASSRRGQGGTEAFF. CDR3 sequence (DNA): TGTGCCAGCAGCCGAAGAGGACAGGGGGGCACTGAAGCTTTCTTT.

The chain joins TRBV11-1 to TRBJ2-2, with 7 bases matching TRBD1. CDR1 and CDR2 from the germline V gene are SGHAT and FQDESV (reference sequence). V lost 8 bases, J lost 3 bases, and 12 bases stayed unmatched. The CDR3 totals 16 residues. The CDR3, as DNA: TGTGCCAGCGAGGGGGCAACAGGGACGTACACCGGGGAGCTGTTTTTT. Translation: CASEGATGTYTGELFF.